The entry below gives a single TCR beta chain sequence along with its context. With 60 Vbeta and 13 Jbeta primers, the PCR was carried out. Assay: immunoSEQ multiplex PCR; the TCRdb copy retains only in-frame clones and omits some. Its clone listing holds 150,000 to 200,000 clones. CDR3 size: 16 residues. The data originate from a study of cytomegalovirus exposure and HLA in healthy donors. This chain connects TRBV21-1 to TRBJ2-7; TRBD1 is the table's D call, not checked against the DNA. TRBV21-1 is a listed pseudogene. Sequenced input: PBMCs. The TCR comes from a man aged 25 to 40 in good health and CMV-seronegative. Here the CDR3 DNA reads TGTGCCAGCAGCAAAGAAAAGGAAGACAGGGGCAACGAGCAGTACTTC. The encoded protein is CASSKEKEDRGNEQYF.